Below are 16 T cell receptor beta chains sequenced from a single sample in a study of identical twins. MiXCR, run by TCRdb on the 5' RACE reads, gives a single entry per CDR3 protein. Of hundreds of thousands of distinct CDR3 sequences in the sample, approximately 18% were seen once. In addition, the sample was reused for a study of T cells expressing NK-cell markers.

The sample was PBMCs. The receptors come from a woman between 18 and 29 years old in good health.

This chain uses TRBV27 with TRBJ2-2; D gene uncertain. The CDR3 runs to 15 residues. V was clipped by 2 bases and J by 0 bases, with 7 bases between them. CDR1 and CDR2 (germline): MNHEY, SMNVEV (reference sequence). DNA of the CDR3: TGTGCCAGCAGTTTACTAAGGGCGAACACCGGGGAGCTGTTTTTT. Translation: CASSLLRANTGELFF.

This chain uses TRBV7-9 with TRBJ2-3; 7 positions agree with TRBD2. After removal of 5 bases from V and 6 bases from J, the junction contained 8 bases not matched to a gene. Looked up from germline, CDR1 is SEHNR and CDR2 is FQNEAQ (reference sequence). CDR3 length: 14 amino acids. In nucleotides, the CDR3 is TGTGCCAGCAGCGTGACTAGCAGCGGGGATACGCAGTATTTT. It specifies CASSVTSSGDTQYF.

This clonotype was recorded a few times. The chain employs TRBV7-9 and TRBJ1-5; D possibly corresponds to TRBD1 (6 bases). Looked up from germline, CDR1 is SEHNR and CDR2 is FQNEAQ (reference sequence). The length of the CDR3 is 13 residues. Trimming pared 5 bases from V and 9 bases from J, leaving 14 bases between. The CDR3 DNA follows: TGTGCCAGCAGCGCACAGGGTTTGGGGCCCCAGCATTTT. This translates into CASSAQGLGPQHF.

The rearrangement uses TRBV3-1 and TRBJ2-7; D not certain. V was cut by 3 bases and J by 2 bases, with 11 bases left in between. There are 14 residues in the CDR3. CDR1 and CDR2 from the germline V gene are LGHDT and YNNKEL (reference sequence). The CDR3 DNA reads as TGTGCCAGCAGCCACTGGGAAAATGCCTACGAGCAGTACTTC. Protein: CASSHWENAYEQYF.

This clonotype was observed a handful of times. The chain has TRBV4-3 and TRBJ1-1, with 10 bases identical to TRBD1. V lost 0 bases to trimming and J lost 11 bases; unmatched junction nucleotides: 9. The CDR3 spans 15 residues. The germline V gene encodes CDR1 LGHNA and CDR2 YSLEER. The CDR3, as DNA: TGCGCCAGCAGCCAAGATCGTGGGGGACAGGGGAAGGCTTTCTTT. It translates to CASSQDRGGQGKAFF.

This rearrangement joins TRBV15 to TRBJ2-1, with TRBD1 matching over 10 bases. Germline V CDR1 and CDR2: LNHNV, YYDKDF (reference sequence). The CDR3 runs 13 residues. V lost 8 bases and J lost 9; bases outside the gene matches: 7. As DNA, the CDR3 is TGTGCCACCTCGGGACAGGGGCGGGGTGAGCAGTTCTTC. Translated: CATSGQGRGEQFF.

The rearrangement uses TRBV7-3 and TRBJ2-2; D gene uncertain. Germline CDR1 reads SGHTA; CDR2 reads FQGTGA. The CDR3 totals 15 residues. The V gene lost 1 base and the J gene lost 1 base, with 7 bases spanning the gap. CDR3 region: CASSLSAKNTGELFF. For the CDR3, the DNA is TGTGCCAGCAGCTTAAGTGCAAAGAACACCGGGGAGCTGTTTTTT.

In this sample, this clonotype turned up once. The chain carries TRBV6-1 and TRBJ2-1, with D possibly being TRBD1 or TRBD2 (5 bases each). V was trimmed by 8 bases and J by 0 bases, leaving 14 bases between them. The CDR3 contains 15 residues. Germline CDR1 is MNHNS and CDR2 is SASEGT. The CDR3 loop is CASGLGAYSYNEQFF. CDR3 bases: TGTGCCAGCGGCCTCGGGGCTTACTCCTACAATGAGCAGTTCTTC.

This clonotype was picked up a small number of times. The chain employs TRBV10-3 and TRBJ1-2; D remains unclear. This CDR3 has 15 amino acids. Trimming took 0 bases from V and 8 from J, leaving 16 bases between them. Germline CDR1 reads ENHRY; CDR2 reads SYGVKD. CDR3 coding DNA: TGTGCCATCAGTGAGTCAACGACGGGGAGAGGGGGCTACACCTTC. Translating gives CAISESTTGRGGYTF.

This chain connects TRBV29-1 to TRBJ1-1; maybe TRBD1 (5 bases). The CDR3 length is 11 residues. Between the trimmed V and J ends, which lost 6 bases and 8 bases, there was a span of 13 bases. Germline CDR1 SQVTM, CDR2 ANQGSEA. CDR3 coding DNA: TGCAGCGTCGGGGACGCAAGAGAAGCTTTCTTT. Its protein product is CSVGDAREAFF.

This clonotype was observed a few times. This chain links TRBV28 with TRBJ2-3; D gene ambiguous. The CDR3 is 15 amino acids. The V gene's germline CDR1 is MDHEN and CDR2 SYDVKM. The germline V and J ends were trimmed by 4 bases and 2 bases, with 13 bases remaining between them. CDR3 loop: CASSSHGWVTDTQYF. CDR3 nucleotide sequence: TGTGCCAGCAGTTCCCATGGCTGGGTCACAGATACGCAGTATTTT.

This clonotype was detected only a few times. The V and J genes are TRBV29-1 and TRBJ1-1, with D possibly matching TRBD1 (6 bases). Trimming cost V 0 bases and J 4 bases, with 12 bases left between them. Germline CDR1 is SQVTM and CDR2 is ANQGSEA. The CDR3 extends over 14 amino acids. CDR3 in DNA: TGCAGCGTTGAAGACAGGGGAAGGGGCACTGAAGCTTTCTTT. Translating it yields CSVEDRGRGTEAFF.

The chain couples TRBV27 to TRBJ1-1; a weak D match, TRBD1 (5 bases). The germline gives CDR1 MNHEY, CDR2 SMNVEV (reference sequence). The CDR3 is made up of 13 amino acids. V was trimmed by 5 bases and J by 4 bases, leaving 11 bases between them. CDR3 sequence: CASSPHQGTEAFF. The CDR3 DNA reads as TGTGCCAGCAGTCCCCATCAGGGCACTGAAGCTTTCTTT.

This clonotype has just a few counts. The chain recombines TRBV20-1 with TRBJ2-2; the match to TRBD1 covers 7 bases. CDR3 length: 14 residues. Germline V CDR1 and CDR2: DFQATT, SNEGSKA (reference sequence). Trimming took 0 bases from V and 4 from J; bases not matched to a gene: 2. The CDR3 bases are TGCAGTGCTAGAGATCGGGACAGCACCGGGGAGCTGTTTTTT. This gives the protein CSARDRDSTGELFF.

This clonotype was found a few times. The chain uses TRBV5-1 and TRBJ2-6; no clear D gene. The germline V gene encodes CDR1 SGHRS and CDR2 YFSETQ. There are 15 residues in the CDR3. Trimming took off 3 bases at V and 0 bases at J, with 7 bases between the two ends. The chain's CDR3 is CASSYRTSGANVLTF. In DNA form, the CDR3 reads TGCGCCAGCAGCTATCGGACCTCTGGGGCCAACGTCCTGACTTTC.

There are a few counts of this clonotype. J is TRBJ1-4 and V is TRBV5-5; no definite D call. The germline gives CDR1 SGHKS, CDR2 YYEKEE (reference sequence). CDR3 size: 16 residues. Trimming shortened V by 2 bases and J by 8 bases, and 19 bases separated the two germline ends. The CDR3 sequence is CASSFSPGAEDEKLFF. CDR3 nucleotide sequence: TGTGCCAGCAGCTTCTCACCGGGAGCTGAGGACGAAAAACTGTTTTTT.